This TCR beta chain was captured by sequencing in a study of shared clonotypes between healthy human individuals. The overall study: Researchers assigned three CD4 naive, three CD4 memory, two CD8 naive and one CD8 memory plate to each donor.

From germline, CDR1 is LNHNV and CDR2 YYDKDF (reference sequence). The CDR3 sequence is 18 residues long. The V and J ends lost 8 bases and 0 bases respectively, with 23 bases between them. Naive CD8 cells comprised CD45RO-negative, CCR7-positively selected cells, excluding terminally differentiated effector memory CD45RA+ cells. Study donors comprised healthy, HIV-negative adults devoid of recent acute infection or vaccination. Generated by immunoSEQ multiplex PCR, the TCRdb table keeps only in-frame clones and is missing some. Among about 2.1 million clones listed, 85% to 95% were seen once. As to this clone: The antigen remains unidentified.

Whole-study findings and limits: Memory subsets generally showed smaller estimated richness than naive subsets did.

Sequencing was carried out using naive CD8+ T cells from PBMCs. This TCR derives from a man aged 18 to 29 in good health. Some clones in this sample may be carry-over from other donors' samples. The gene calls are TRBV15 and TRBJ1-3; the D gene is possibly TRBD1 (5 bases). The CDR3 reads CATATSGMTDLSGNTIYF. The DNA for the CDR3 is TGTGCCACCGCCACTTCAGGCATGACAGACCTCTCTGGAAACACCATATATTTT.